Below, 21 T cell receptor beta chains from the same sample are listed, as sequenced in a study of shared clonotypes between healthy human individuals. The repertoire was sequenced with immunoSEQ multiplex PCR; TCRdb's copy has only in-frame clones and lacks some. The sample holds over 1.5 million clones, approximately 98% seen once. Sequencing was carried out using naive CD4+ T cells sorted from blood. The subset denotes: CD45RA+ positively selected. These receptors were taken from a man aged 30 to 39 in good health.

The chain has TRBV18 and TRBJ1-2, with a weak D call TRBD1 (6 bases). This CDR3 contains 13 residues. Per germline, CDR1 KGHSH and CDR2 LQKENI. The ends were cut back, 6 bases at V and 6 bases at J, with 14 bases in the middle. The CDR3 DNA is TGTGCCAGCTCGTGGACAGCCGAGGATGGCTACACCTTC. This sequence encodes CASSWTAEDGYTF. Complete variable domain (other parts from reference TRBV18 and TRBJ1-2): NAGVMQNPRHLVRRRGQEARLRCSPMKGHSHVYWYRQLPEEGLKFMVYLQKENIIDESGMPKERFSAEFPKEGPSILRIQQVVRGDSAAYFCASSWTAEDGYTFGSGTRLTVV.

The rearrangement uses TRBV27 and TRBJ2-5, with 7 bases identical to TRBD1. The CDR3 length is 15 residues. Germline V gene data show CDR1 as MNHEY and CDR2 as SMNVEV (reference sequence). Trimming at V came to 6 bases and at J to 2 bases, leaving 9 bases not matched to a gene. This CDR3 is CASRTGRLSQETQYF. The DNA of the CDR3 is TGTGCCAGCAGGACAGGGCGTCTTTCTCAAGAGACCCAGTACTTC.

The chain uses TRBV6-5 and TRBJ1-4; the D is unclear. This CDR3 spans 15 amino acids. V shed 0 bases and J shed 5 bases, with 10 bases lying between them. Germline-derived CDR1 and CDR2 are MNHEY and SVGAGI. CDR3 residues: CASSYSMTGNEKLFF. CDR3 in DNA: TGTGCCAGCAGTTACTCGATGACGGGGAATGAAAAACTGTTTTTT.

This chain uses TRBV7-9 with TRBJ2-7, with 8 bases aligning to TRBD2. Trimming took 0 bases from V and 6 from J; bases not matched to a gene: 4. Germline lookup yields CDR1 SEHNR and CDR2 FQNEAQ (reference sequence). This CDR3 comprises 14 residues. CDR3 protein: CASSLASGISEQYF. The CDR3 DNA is TGTGCCAGCAGCTTAGCTAGCGGGATCTCCGAGCAGTACTTC.

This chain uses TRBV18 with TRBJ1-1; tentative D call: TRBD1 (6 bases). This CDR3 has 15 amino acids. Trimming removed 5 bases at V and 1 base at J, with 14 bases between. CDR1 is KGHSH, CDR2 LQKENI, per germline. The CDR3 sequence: CASSGQGSANTEAFF. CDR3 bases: TGTGCCAGCTCAGGTCAGGGGAGCGCGAACACTGAAGCTTTCTTT.

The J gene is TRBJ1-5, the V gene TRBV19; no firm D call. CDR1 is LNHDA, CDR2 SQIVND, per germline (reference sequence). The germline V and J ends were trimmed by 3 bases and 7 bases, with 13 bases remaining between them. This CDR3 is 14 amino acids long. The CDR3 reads CASSMKWFGQPQHF. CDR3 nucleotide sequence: TGTGCCAGTAGTATGAAGTGGTTCGGCCAGCCCCAGCATTTT.

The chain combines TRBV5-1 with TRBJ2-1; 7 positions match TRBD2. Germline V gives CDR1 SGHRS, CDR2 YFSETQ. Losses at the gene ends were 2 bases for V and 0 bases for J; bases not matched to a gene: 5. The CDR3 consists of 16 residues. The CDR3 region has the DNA TGCGCCAGCAGCTTTCTAGCGGTAAGCTCCTACAATGAGCAGTTCTTC. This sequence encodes CASSFLAVSSYNEQFF.

CDR3 in DNA: TGTGCCAGCCGGGACCTGTCCTACGAGCAGTACTTC. Encoded protein: CASRDLSYEQYF. The chain combines TRBV10-3 with TRBJ2-7, with D possibly being TRBD1 or TRBD2 (5 bases each). V was cut by 10 bases and J by 1 base, with 11 bases left in between. Per the germline V gene, CDR1 is ENHRY and CDR2 is SYGVKD. The CDR3 has 12 residues.

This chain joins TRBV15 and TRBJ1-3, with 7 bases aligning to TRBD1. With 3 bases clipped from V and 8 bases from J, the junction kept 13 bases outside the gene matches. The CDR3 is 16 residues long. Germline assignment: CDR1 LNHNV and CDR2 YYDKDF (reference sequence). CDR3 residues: CATSSHRGWVGDTIYF. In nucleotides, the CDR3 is TGTGCCACCAGCAGTCACAGGGGCTGGGTAGGGGACACCATATATTTT. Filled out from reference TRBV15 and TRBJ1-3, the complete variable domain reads DAMVIQNPRYQVTQFGKPVTLSCSQTLNHNVMYWYQQKSSQAPKLLFHYYDKDFNNEADTPDNFQSRRPNTSFCFLDIRSPGLGDTAMYLCATSSHRGWVGDTIYFGEGSWLTVV.

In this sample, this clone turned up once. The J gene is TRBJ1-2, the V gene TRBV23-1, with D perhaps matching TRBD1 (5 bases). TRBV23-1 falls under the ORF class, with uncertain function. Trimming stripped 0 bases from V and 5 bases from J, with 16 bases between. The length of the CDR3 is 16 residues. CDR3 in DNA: TGCGCCAGCAGTCAATCGTGGACACCGAGGCGTTATGGCTACACCTTC. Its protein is CASSQSWTPRRYGYTF.

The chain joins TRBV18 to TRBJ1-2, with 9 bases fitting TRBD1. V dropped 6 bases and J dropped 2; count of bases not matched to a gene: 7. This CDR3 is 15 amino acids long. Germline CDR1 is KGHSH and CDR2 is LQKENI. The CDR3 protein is CASSTGQGTNYGYTF. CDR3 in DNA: TGTGCCAGCTCCACGGGACAGGGTACGAACTATGGCTACACCTTC.

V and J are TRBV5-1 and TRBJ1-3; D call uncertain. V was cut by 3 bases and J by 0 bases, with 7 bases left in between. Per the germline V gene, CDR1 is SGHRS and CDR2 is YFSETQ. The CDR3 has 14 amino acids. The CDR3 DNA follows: TGCGCCAGCAGCTCCGCTCCCTCTGGAAACACCATATATTTT. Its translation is CASSSAPSGNTIYF.

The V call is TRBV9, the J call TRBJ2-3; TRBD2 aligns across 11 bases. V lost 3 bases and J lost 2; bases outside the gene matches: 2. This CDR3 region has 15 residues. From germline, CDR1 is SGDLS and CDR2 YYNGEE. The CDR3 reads CASSGLAGYTDTQYF. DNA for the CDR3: TGTGCCAGCAGCGGACTAGCGGGATACACAGATACGCAGTATTTT.

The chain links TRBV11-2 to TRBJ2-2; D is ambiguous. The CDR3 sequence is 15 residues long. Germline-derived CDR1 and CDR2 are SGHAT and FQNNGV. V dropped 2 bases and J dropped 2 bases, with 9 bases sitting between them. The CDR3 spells CASSLNQLNTGELFF. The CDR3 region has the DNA TGTGCCAGCAGCTTAAACCAGCTCAACACCGGGGAGCTGTTTTTT.

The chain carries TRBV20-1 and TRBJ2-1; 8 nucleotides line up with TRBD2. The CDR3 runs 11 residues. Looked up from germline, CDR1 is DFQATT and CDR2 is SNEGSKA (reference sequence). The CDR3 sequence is CSFPGGNEQFF. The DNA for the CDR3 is TGCAGCTTCCCGGGGGGGAATGAGCAGTTCTTC.

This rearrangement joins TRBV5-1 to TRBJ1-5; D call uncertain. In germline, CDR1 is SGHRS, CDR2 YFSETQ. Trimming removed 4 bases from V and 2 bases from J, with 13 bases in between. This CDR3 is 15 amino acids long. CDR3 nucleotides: TGCGCCAGCAGCCCGGCGGGGTTGGGCAATCAGCCCCAGCATTTT. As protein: CASSPAGLGNQPQHF. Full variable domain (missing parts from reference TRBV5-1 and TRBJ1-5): KAGVTQTPRYLIKTRGQQVTLSCSPISGHRSVSWYQQTPGQGLQFLFEYFSETQRNKGNFPGRFSGRQFSNSRSEMNVSTLELGDSALYLCASSPAGLGNQPQHFGDGTRLSIL.

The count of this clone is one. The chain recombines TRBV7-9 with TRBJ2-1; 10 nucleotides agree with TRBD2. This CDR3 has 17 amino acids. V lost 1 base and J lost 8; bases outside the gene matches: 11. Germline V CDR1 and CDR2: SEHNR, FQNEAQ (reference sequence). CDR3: CASSLGFSGRALDEQFF. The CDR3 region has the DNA TGTGCCAGCAGCTTAGGTTTCAGCGGGAGGGCCCTCGATGAGCAGTTCTTC.

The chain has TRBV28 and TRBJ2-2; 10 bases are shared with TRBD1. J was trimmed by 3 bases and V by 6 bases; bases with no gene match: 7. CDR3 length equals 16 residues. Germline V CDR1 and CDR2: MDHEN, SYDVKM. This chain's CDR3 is CASRIPGQGYTGELFF. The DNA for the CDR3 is TGTGCCAGCAGAATACCGGGACAGGGGTACACCGGGGAGCTGTTTTTT.

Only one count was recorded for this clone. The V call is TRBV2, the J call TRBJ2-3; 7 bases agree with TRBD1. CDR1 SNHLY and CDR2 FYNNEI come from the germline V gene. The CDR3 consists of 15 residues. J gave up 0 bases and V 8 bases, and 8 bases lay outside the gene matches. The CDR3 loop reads CASGRDRVSTDTQYF. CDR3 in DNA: TGTGCCAGCGGCCGAGACAGGGTTAGCACAGATACGCAGTATTTT.

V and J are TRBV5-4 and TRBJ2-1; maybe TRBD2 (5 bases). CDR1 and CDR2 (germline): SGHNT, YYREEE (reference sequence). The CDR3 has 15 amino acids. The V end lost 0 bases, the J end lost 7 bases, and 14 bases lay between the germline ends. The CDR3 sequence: CASSLVAQRGNEQFF. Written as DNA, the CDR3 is TGTGCCAGCAGCTTGGTAGCTCAACGAGGGAATGAGCAGTTCTTC.

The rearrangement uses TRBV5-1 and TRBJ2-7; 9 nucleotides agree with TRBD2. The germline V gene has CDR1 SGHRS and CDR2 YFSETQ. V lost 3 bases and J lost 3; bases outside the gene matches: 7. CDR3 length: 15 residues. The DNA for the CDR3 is TGCGCCAGCAGCTGGGGACTAGCCGATTACTACGAGCAGTACTTC. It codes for CASSWGLADYYEQYF.